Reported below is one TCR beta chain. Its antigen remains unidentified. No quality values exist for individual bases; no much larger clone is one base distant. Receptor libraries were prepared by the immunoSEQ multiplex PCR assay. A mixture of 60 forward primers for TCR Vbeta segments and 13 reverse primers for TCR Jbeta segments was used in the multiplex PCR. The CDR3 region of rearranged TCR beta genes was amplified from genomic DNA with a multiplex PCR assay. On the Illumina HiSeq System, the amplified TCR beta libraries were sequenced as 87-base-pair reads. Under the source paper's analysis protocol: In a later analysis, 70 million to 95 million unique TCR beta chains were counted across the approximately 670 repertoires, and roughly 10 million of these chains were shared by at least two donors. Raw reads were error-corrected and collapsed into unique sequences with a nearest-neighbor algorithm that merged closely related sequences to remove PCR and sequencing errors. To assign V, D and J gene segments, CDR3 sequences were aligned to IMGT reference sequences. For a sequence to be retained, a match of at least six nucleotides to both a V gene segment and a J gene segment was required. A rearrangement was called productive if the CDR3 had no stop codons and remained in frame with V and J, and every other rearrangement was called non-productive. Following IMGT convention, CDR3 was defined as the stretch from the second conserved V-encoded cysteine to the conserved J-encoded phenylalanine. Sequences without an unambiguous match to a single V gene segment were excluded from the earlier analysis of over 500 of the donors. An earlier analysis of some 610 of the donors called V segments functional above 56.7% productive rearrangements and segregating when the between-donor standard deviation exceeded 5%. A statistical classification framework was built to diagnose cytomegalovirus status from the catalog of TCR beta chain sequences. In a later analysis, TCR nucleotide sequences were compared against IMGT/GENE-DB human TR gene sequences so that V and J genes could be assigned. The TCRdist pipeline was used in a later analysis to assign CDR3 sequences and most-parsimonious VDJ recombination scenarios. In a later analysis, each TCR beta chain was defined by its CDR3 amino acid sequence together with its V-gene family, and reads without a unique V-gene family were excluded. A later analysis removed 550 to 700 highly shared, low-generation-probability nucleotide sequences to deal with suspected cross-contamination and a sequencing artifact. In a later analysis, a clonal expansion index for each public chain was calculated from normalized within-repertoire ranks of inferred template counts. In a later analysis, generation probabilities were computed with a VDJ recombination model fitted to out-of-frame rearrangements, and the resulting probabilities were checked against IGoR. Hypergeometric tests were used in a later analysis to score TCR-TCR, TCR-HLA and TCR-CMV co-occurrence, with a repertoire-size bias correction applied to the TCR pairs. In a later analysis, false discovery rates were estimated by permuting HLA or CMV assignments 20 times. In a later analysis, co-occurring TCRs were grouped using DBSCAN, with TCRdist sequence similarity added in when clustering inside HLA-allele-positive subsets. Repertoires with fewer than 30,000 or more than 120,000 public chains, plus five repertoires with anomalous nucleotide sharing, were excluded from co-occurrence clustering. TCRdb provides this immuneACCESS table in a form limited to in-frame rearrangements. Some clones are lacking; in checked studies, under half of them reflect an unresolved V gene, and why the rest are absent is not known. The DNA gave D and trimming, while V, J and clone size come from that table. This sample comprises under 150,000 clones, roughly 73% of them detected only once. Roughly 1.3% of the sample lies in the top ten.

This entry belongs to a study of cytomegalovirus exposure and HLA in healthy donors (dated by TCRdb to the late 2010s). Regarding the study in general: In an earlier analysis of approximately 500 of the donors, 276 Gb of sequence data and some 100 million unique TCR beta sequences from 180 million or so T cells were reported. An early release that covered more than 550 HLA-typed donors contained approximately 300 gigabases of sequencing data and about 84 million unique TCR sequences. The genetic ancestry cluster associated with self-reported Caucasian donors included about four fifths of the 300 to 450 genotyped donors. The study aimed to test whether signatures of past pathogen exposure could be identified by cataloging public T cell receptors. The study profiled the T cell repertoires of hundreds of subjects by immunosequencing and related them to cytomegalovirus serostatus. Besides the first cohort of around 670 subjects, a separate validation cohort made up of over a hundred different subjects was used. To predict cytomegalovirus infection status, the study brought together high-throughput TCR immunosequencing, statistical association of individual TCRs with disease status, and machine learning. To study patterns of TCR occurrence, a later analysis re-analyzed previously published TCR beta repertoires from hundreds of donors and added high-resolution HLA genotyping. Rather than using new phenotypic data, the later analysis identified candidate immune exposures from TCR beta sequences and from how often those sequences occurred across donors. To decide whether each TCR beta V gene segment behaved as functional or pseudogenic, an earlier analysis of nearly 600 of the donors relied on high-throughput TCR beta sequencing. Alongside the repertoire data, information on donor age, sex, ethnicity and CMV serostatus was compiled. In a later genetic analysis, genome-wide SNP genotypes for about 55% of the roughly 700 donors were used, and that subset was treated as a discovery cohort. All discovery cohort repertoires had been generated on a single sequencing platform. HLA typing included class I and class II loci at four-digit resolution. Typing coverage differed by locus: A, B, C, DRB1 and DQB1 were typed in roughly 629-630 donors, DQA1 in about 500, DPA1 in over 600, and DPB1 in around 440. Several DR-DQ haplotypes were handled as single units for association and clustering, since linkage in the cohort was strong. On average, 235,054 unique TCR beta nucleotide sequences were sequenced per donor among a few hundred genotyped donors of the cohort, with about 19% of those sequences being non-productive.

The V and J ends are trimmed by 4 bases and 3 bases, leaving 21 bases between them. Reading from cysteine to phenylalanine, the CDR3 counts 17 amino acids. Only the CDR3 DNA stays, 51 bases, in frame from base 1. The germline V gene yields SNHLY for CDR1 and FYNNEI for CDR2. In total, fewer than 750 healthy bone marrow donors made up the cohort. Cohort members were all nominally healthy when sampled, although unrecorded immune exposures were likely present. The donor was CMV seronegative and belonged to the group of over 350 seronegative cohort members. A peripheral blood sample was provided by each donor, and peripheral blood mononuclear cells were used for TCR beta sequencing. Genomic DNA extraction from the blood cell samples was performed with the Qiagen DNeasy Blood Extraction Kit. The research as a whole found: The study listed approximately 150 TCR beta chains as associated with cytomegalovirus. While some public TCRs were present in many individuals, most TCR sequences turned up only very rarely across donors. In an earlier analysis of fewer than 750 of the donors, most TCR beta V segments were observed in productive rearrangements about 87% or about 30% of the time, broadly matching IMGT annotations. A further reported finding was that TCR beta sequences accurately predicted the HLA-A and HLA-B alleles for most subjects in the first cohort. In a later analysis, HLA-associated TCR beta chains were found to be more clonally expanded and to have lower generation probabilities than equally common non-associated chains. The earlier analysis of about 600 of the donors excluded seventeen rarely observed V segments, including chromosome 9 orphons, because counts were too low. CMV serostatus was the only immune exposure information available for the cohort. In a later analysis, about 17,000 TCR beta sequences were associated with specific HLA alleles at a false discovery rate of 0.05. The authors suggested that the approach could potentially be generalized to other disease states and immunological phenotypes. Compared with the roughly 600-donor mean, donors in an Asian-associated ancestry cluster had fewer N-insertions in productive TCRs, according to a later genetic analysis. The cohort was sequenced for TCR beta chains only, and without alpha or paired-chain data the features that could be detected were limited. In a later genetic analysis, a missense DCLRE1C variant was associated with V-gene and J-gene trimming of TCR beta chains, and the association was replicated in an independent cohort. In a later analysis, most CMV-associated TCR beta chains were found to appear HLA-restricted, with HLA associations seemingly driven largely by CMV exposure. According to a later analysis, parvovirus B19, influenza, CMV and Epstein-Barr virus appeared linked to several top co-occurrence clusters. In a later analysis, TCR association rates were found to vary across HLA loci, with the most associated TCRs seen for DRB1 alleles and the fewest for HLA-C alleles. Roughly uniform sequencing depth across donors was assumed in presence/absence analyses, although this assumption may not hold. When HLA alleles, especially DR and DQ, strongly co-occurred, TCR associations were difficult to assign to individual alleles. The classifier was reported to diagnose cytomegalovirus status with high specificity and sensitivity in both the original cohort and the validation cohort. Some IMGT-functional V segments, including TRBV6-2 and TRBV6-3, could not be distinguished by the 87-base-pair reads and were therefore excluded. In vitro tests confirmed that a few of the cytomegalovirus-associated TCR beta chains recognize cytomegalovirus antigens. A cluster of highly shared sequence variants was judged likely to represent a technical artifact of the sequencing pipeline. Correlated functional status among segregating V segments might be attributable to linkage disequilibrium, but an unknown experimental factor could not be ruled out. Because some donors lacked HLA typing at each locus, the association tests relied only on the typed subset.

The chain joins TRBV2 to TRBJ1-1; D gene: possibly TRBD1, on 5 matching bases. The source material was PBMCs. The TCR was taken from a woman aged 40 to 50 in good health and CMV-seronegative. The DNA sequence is TGTGCCAGCAGTGTTGGGGAGCAGGGAGGTTTGGACACTGAAGCTTTCTTT. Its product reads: CASSVGEQGGLDTEAFF. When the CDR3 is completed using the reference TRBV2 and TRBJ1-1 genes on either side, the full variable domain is EPEVTQTPSHQVTQMGQEVILRCVPISNHLYFYWYRQILGQKVEFLVSFYNNEISEKSEIFDDQFSVERPDGSNFTLKIRSTKLEDSAMYFCASSVGEQGGLDTEAFFGQGTRLTVV.